A selection of T cell receptor beta chains follows, all from one sample in a study of CD8+CD57+ T cells in acquired aplastic anemia. TCRdb itself ran the reads through MiXCR, one entry per CDR3 protein. The sample lists 210,000 or so distinct CDR3 sequences; about half were seen once. Sequences were obtained from sorted CD4+, CD8+, or CD8+CD57+ T cells (not recorded which) from PBMCs. The receptors shown here come from a human donor with aplastic anemia. The CDR3 runs from the conserved cysteine through the conserved F or W. A D gene is named only where the DNA matches it firmly. Some rows mark clone size as missing; the rest say once, few, many or name a class of expanded clone.

j_call,d_call,clone_size,v_call,cdr3_nt,cdr3_aa
TRBJ1-5,NA,NA,TRBV2,TGTGCCAGCAGGGGGGACGGTAGCAATCAGCCCCAGCATTTT,CASRGDGSNQPQHF
TRBJ1-2,NA,many,TRBV20-1,TGCAGTGCTAGCGAGGGGGTCGTCTACACCTTC,CSASEGVVYTF
TRBJ2-3,NA,many,TRBV7-3,TGTGCCAGCAGCGGCGACAGACTCACAGATACGCAGTATTTT,CASSGDRLTDTQYF
TRBJ1-5,NA,few,TRBV30,TGTGCCTGGAGTAAGGGATTCAATCAGCCCCAGCATTTT,CAWSKGFNQPQHF
TRBJ2-7,TRBD2,few,TRBV2,TGTGCCAGCCGGGGGGGAACCTACGAGCAGTACTTC,CASRGGTYEQYF
TRBJ1-2,NA,NA,TRBV20-1,TGCAGTGCTGACAGAGTAGTTACGGACAGAGCTAACTATGGCTACACCTTC,CSADRVVTDRANYGYTF
TRBJ1-2,NA,NA,TRBV2,TGTGCCAGCAGTGAAAGGAACAGTAACTATGGCTACACCTTC,CASSERNSNYGYTF
TRBJ1-1,NA,NA,TRBV14,TGTGCCAGCAGCCTCCACCCGGGGGCTGAAGCTTTCTTT,CASSLHPGAEAFF
TRBJ1-2,TRBD1,NA,TRBV2,TGTGCCAGCAAAGTTGGACAGGGCCTCTATGGCTACACCTTC,CASKVGQGLYGYTF
TRBJ2-7,NA,NA,TRBV29-1,TGCAGCGTAGACCCAGGAATAGGCTACGAGCAGTACTTC,CSVDPGIGYEQYF
TRBJ1-2,NA,NA,TRBV2,TGTGCCAGCAGTGAAGTCAGGGAGAATGGCTACACCTTC,CASSEVRENGYTF
TRBJ2-2,NA,many,TRBV19,TGTGCCAGTAGTATTGCTCTGGGGGCCGGGGAGCTGTTTTTT,CASSIALGAGELFF
TRBJ1-3,NA,NA,TRBV5-1,TGTGCCAGCAGCTTATGGACGAACTCTGGAAACACCATATATTTT,CASSLWTNSGNTIYF
TRBJ1-5,NA,NA,TRBV10-3,TGTGCCATCAGTGAGGACACTTATCAGCCCCAGCATTTT,CAISEDTYQPQHF
TRBJ2-7,TRBD2,NA,TRBV2,TGTGCCAGCAGCCCCCTCGGACTAGCGGGGGGTCCCGAGCAGTACTTC,CASSPLGLAGGPEQYF
TRBJ2-7,TRBD2,NA,TRBV20-1,TGCAGTGCTAGACAGCGGGGAACGCCAGACTACGAGCAGTACTTC,CSARQRGTPDYEQYF
TRBJ2-5,TRBD1,NA,TRBV15,TGTGCCCCGGGACAGAGGATGGGGACCCAGTACTTC,CAPGQRMGTQYF
TRBJ2-1,NA,few,TRBV25-1,TGTGCCAGCAGTTCTATGGGATACTCCTACAATGAGCAGTTCTTC,CASSSMGYSYNEQFF
TRBJ1-2,TRBD1,many,TRBV10-3,TGTGCCATCAGAAAGTCAGGGGGGCTCCTTGACTATGGCTACACCTTC,CAIRKSGGLLDYGYTF
TRBJ1-4,NA,many,TRBV2,TGTGCCAGCAACCCAGCAAGGGGGAGGGGTGAAAAACTGTTTTTT,CASNPARGRGEKLFF
TRBJ1-1,NA,NA,TRBV30,TGTGCCTGGAGAGGGACCCGGAACACTGAAGCTTTCTTT,CAWRGTRNTEAFF
TRBJ2-2,NA,few,TRBV5-1,TGCGCCAGCAGCTTGGACGAGACTCAGGGCACCGGGGAGCTGTTTTTT,CASSLDETQGTGELFF
TRBJ2-7,NA,NA,TRBV7-2,TGTGCCAGCAGCTTGGGTGGGGGCGCAAACTCCGAGCAGTACTTC,CASSLGGGANSEQYF
TRBJ1-6,NA,many,TRBV19,TGTGCCAGTAAAATGCAAGATTCACCCCTCCACTTT,CASKMQDSPLHF
TRBJ1-6,NA,many,TRBV2,TGTGCCAGCAGTGAGGGGGTTGGGGCCCTCCACTTT,CASSEGVGALHF
TRBJ1-1,NA,once,TRBV7-2,TGTGCCAGCAGCTTAGTCACAGGGAATACTGAAGCTTTCTTT,CASSLVTGNTEAFF
TRBJ1-2,NA,NA,TRBV19,TGTGCCAGTAGGGGGACACTCCTTCGGGGCTACACCTTC,CASRGTLLRGYTF
TRBJ2-5,NA,NA,TRBV5-4,TGTGCCAGCAGCTCGGCCGGGGGGCTTGAGACCCAGTACTTC,CASSSAGGLETQYF
TRBJ2-3,NA,NA,TRBV20-1,TGCAGTGCGGGGGGGCCGGATACGCAGTATTTT,CSAGGPDTQYF
TRBJ2-3,NA,NA,TRBV7-2,TGTGCCAGCAGCTTAGTTGGGGGCCCCACAGATACGCAGTATTTT,CASSLVGGPTDTQYF
TRBJ2-5,TRBD2,many,TRBV12-3/TRBV12-4,TGTGCCAGCAGCGGCAGGGCTAGCGGAGGAGGAGAGACCCAGTACTTC,CASSGRASGGGETQYF
TRBJ2-7,TRBD1,few,TRBV7-9,TGTGCCAGCAGCTTAAGAGGGGGACAGGGGGGCGTCGAGCAGTACTTC,CASSLRGGQGGVEQYF
TRBJ1-1,NA,many,TRBV6-6,TGTGCCAGCAGTTACTCGATGTCCATGAACACTGAAGCTTTCTTT,CASSYSMSMNTEAFF
TRBJ1-2,NA,many,TRBV12-5,TGTGCTAGTGGTTTGGTAAACGGCTACACCTTC,CASGLVNGYTF
TRBJ2-1,NA,few,TRBV2,TGTGCCAGCAGTGAACGGAACTACAATGAGCAGTTCTTC,CASSERNYNEQFF
TRBJ2-3,NA,NA,TRBV5-1,TGCGCCAGCAGCTCACAAGATACGCAGTATTTT,CASSSQDTQYF
TRBJ1-4,NA,NA,TRBV20-1,TGCAGTGCGCATGGTTCTAATGAAAAACTGTTTTTT,CSAHGSNEKLFF
TRBJ1-1,NA,many,TRBV20-1,TGCAGTGCTAGTCGGACGGTGGGGGCTTTCTTT,CSASRTVGAFF
TRBJ1-4,NA,NA,TRBV2,TGTGCCAGTGAGACTAGCGGGGTTAATGAAAAACTGTTTTTT,CASETSGVNEKLFF
TRBJ2-7,TRBD2,NA,TRBV11-3,TGTGCCAGCAGCTTAGGTCCTAGCGGTAGCTCCTACGAGCAGTACTTC,CASSLGPSGSSYEQYF
TRBJ2-3,NA,many,TRBV7-3,TGTGCCAGCAGCTTATTGGGAAGAGATACGCAGTATTTT,CASSLLGRDTQYF
TRBJ1-5,NA,NA,TRBV30,TGTGCCTGGAGTTTAGAGCTCAGTCAGCCCCAGCATTTT,CAWSLELSQPQHF
TRBJ2-5,TRBD1,many,TRBV19,TGTGCCAGTAGTATGGGGACAGACACCCAAGAGACCCAGTACTTC,CASSMGTDTQETQYF
TRBJ1-1,NA,many,TRBV7-2,TGTGCCAGCAGCTTAGTGGCAGGATCGAACACTGAAGCTTTCTTT,CASSLVAGSNTEAFF
TRBJ1-1,NA,NA,TRBV2,TGTGCCAGCAGCCCCAGGGTCACGAACACTGAAGCTTTCTTT,CASSPRVTNTEAFF
TRBJ1-2,NA,many,TRBV5-1,TGCGCCAGCAGCTTGGAGGAGGCGCGCTATGGCTACACCTTC,CASSLEEARYGYTF